The next 21 T cell receptor beta chains were all read from a single sample in a study of T cell responses to AZD1222 COVID-19 vaccine. Assay: immunoSEQ multiplex PCR; the TCRdb copy retains only in-frame clones and omits some. The profile shows about 84,000 clones, 87% of them singletons. The input for sequencing was peripheral blood, taken on day 0 of AZD1222 vaccination. The receptors here all came from an adult in good health.

This chain joins TRBV5-4 and TRBJ1-2; D possibly corresponds to TRBD1 (5 bases). Between the trimmed V and J ends, which lost 4 bases and 8 bases, there was a span of 15 bases. This CDR3 is built from 13 residues. Germline CDR1 reads SGHNT; CDR2 reads YYREEE (reference sequence). The CDR3 region has the DNA TGTGCCAGCAGCAAGGCAGGGTTGGGGGGCTACACCTTC. Its protein product is CASSKAGLGGYTF.

The chain combines TRBV4-2 with TRBJ1-5; a possible D gene is TRBD1 (6 bases). CDR1 and CDR2 from the germline V gene are LGHNA and YNFKEQ. The V gene lost 4 bases and the J gene lost 10 bases, with 23 bases spanning the gap. The CDR3 has 16 residues. This CDR3 is CASSPGDTGLNKPQHF. The DNA for the CDR3 is TGTGCCAGCAGCCCAGGGGACACAGGTCTTAATAAACCCCAGCATTTT.

The rearrangement links TRBV4-3 to TRBJ2-3; the match to TRBD2 covers 8 bases. After removal of 1 base from V and 6 bases from J, the junction contained 3 bases not matched to a gene. The germline gives CDR1 LGHNA, CDR2 YSLEER. CDR3 length equals 14 residues. CDR3 DNA: TGCGCCAGCAGCCAAGCGGGAGGGGGTGATACGCAGTATTTT. It is translated as CASSQAGGGDTQYF.

This clone came up a few times. V usage is TRBV3-1 (or the pseudogene TRBV3-2) and J usage is TRBJ1-3; D remains ambiguous. The CDR3 spans 14 residues. Germline CDR1 is LGHDT and CDR2 is YNNKEL (reference sequence). V lost 6 bases and J 2 bases, leaving 11 bases between the germline ends. The CDR3 reads CASREEVTGNTIYF. CDR3 nucleotides: TGTGCCAGCAGGGAGGAAGTCACTGGAAACACCATATATTTT.

The sample holds a few counts of this clone. The chain links TRBV18 to TRBJ1-2; 7 bases agree with TRBD1. The CDR3 extends over 15 amino acids. Germline lookup yields CDR1 KGHSH and CDR2 LQKENI. The V gene end was trimmed by 0 bases and the J gene end by 7 bases; junction bases not matched to a gene: 8. In DNA form, the CDR3 reads TGTGCCAGCTCACCACCTGGCTCAGGGGGTTTTGGCTACACCTTC. It yields the protein CASSPPGSGGFGYTF. The complete variable domain, with remaining parts taken from reference TRBV18 and TRBJ1-2, reads NAGVMQNPRHLVRRRGQEARLRCSPMKGHSHVYWYRQLPEEGLKFMVYLQKENIIDESGMPKERFSAEFPKEGPSILRIQQVVRGDSAAYFCASSPPGSGGFGYTFGSGTRLTVV.

This chain joins TRBV2 and TRBJ2-1, with 8 bases identical to TRBD1. J gave up 0 bases and V 6 bases, and 7 bases lay outside the gene matches. Germline V lookup: CDR1 SNHLY, CDR2 FYNNEI. This CDR3 spans 16 amino acids. The CDR3 here is CASRSDRVSSYNEQFF. CDR3 coding DNA: TGTGCCAGCAGGTCGGACAGGGTGAGCTCCTACAATGAGCAGTTCTTC.

The J gene is TRBJ2-1, the V gene TRBV14; possible D gene TRBD1, 5 bases. CDR3 length equals 15 residues. The V and J ends lost 3 bases and 15 bases respectively, with 24 bases between them. The germline V gene encodes CDR1 SGHDN and CDR2 FVKESK. CDR3 amino acids: CASSHSLKRQPIRFF. The CDR3, as DNA: TGTGCCAGCAGCCATTCCCTCAAACGACAGCCTATTCGGTTCTTC.

The chain is built from TRBV5-1 and TRBJ2-5; D perhaps matches TRBD1 (7 bases). The V and J ends lost 4 bases and 3 bases respectively, with 10 bases between them. CDR1 SGHRS and CDR2 YFSETQ come from the germline V gene. This CDR3 comprises 13 residues. CDR3 nucleotides: TGCGCCAGCAGCGGAGGGACAGAAGAGACCCAGTACTTC. Its protein is CASSGGTEETQYF.

This clone appeared once. This sequence joins TRBV27 and TRBJ2-1; TRBD2 aligns across 15 bases. The trim removed 6 bases at V and 9 bases at J, leaving 18 bases unmatched. Germline V gives CDR1 MNHEY, CDR2 SMNVEV (reference sequence). The CDR3 is 19 residues long. For the CDR3, the DNA is TGTGCCAGCAGCCAAACAGGGGACCGGACTAGCGGGAGGGCCGGTGAGCAGTTCTTC. Protein: CASSQTGDRTSGRAGEQFF.

For the CDR3, the DNA is TGTGCCAGCAGCCTAAACTTACGGCTCCTGAACACTGAAGCTTTCTTT. Translation gives CASSLNLRLLNTEAFF. V and J are TRBV5-8 and TRBJ1-1; D ambiguous. The germline V and J ends were trimmed by 4 bases and 0 bases, with 16 bases remaining between them. This CDR3 contains 16 residues. Germline-derived CDR1 and CDR2 are SGHTS and YDEGEE.

The chain is built from TRBV10-3 and TRBJ1-1; 12 bases are shared with TRBD1. Trimming cost V 10 bases and J 5 bases; bases outside gene matches: 14. The CDR3 is 16 residues long. Germline values: CDR1 ENHRY, CDR2 SYGVKD. For the CDR3, the DNA is TGTGCCACCGTCCCGGGACAGGGGGCACGGGGAACTGAAGCTTTCTTT. It codes for CATVPGQGARGTEAFF.

This clone has just one count. This chain connects TRBV7-6 to TRBJ1-1; D is unresolved. Trimming shortened V by 5 bases and J by 4 bases, and 20 bases separated the two germline ends. This CDR3 spans 16 amino acids. Per germline, CDR1 SGHVS and CDR2 FNYEAQ. The CDR3 is CASSPRSGSLGTEAFF. As DNA, the CDR3 is TGTGCCAGCAGCCCAAGGAGTGGCAGTTTGGGCACTGAAGCTTTCTTT.

This chain links TRBV7-2 with TRBJ2-1; 12 bases agree with TRBD2. V shed 4 bases and J 5 bases; nucleotides not matched to a gene: 6. Germline CDR1 reads SGHTA; CDR2 reads FQGNSA. This CDR3 is 16 amino acids long. The CDR3 sequence is CASSSSGRALHNEQFF. The CDR3 nucleotides are TGTGCCAGCAGCTCTAGCGGGAGGGCCTTACACAATGAGCAGTTCTTC.

In its sample, this clone was seen a few times. The rearrangement uses TRBV6-6 and TRBJ1-5, with TRBD1 as a possible D gene (5 bases). This CDR3 region has 13 residues. The germline V and J ends were trimmed by 7 bases and 8 bases, with 15 bases remaining between them. Germline lookup yields CDR1 MNHNY and CDR2 SVGAGI (reference sequence). The CDR3 bases are TGTGCCAGCAATCACCAGGGCGGGGAGCCCCAGCATTTT. Amino acid sequence: CASNHQGGEPQHF.

The rearrangement links TRBV6-4 to TRBJ2-1, with a weak D call TRBD2 (5 bases). Trimming removed 6 bases from V and 3 bases from J, with 9 bases in between. Germline V lookup: CDR1 MRHNA, CDR2 SNTAGT. The CDR3 is 13 residues long. CDR3 DNA: TGTGCCAGCAGCCGGACTCTCTACAATGAGCAGTTCTTC. Amino acids: CASSRTLYNEQFF.

The rearrangement joins TRBV19 to TRBJ1-5, with D possibly TRBD1 on 6 matching bases. The germline V gene has CDR1 LNHDA and CDR2 SQIVND (reference sequence). Trimming took off 5 bases at V and 10 bases at J, with 21 bases between the two ends. This CDR3 has 15 amino acids. The CDR3 bases are TGTGCCAGTAGTGGAAAGGGGGTAAGCTTGAGACCCCAGCATTTT. It codes for CASSGKGVSLRPQHF.

The V and J genes are TRBV4-3 and TRBJ2-7, with 10 bases lining up with TRBD2. Germline loops: CDR1 LGHNA, CDR2 YSLEER. CDR3 size: 17 residues. V was clipped by 2 bases and J by 1 base; unmatched bases: 8. CDR3 in DNA: TGCGCCAGCAGCCAATACTCCGGGACTAGCGTATCCTACGAGCAGTACTTC. Its protein is CASSQYSGTSVSYEQYF.

The chain has TRBV5-1 and TRBJ2-5, with TRBD2 matching 10 bases. CDR3 length: 15 amino acids. CDR1 is SGHRS and CDR2 is YFSETQ in the germline V gene. V gave up 3 bases and J gave up 5 bases; unmatched junction bases: 7. CDR3 residues: CASSSGTSVGETQYF. CDR3 DNA: TGCGCCAGCAGCTCGGGGACTAGCGTGGGGGAGACCCAGTACTTC.

The chain is built from TRBV6-1 and TRBJ1-1; maybe TRBD1 (5 bases). V was pared by 0 bases and J by 1 base, with 21 bases between. Germline CDR1 is MNHNS and CDR2 is SASEGT. The CDR3 loop spans 19 amino acids. Here the CDR3 reads CASSEAGWQGGKWNTEAFF. CDR3 nucleotide sequence: TGTGCCAGCAGTGAAGCTGGATGGCAGGGAGGTAAATGGAACACTGAAGCTTTCTTT.

The chain carries TRBV18 and TRBJ1-4; D gene ambiguous. Germline V gene sequence: CDR1 KGHSH, CDR2 LQKENI. The CDR3 has 14 residues. V lost 5 bases and J 8 bases, leaving 15 bases between the germline ends. The CDR3 sequence: CASSAPGPWEKLFF. Here the CDR3 DNA reads TGTGCCAGCTCAGCTCCCGGGCCTTGGGAAAAACTGTTTTTT.

J is TRBJ1-4 and V is TRBV14; D gene unclear. This CDR3 is 13 amino acids long. Trimming stripped 4 bases from V and 0 bases from J, with 3 bases between. Germline V CDR1 and CDR2: SGHDN, FVKESK. The DNA of the CDR3 is TGTGCCAGCAGCCTTTCAACTAATGAAAAACTGTTTTTT. This gives the protein CASSLSTNEKLFF.